These 7 T cell receptor beta chains were all obtained from the same sample, sequenced in a study of neoadjuvant anti-PD-1 for oral cavity cancer. The data were produced by immunoSEQ multiplex PCR, yet TCRdb's version contains in-frame clones alone and is incomplete. The sample yields about 80,000 clones, under 85% seen once. Specimen: PBMCs, collected before nivolumab (anti-PD-1) treatment. These receptors were collected from a person aged 40-85 years with oral cavity squamous cell carcinoma.

CDR3 bases: TGTGCCAGCAGCGTAGCCGGGGCGGGAGCCCCAGATACGCAGTATTTT. Translation gives CASSVAGAGAPDTQYF. The V call is TRBV9, the J call TRBJ2-3; TRBD2 agrees at 7 bases. The CDR3 runs 16 residues. CDR1 and CDR2 (germline): SGDLS, YYNGEE. V shed 0 bases, J shed 4 bases, and the junction held 8 bases outside the gene matches.

The rearrangement joins TRBV30 to TRBJ2-3; maybe TRBD1 (6 bases). The CDR3 contains 13 residues. With 3 bases removed from V and 3 bases from J, the gap between germline ends came to 10 bases. Looked up from germline, CDR1 is GTSNPN and CDR2 is SVGIG (reference sequence). CDR3 loop: CAWRRQETDTQYF. CDR3 coding DNA: TGTGCCTGGAGGCGACAGGAAACAGATACGCAGTATTTT.

The chain joins TRBV5-1 to TRBJ2-7; D gene uncertain. There are 13 residues in the CDR3. Germline V gives CDR1 SGHRS, CDR2 YFSETQ. Trimming left V 0 bases short and J 0 bases short, with 4 bases between. The CDR3 DNA sequence: TGCGCCAGCAGCTTGGAGAACTCCTACGAGCAGTACTTC. Translated: CASSLENSYEQYF. The full variable domain, with the rest looked up from reference TRBV5-1 and TRBJ2-7, is KAGVTQTPRYLIKTRGQQVTLSCSPISGHRSVSWYQQTPGQGLQFLFEYFSETQRNKGNFPGRFSGRQFSNSRSEMNVSTLELGDSALYLCASSLENSYEQYFGPGTRLTVT.

This sequence joins TRBV7-2 and TRBJ2-1; TRBD2 aligns across 8 bases. CDR1 is SGHTA and CDR2 is FQGNSA in the germline V gene. J gave up 0 bases and V 3 bases, and 10 bases lay outside the gene matches. The length of the CDR3 is 18 residues. The CDR3 DNA follows: TGTGCCAGCAGCTTCCCCCAGGAGCGGGGGAGCTCCTACAATGAGCAGTTCTTC. Its protein is CASSFPQERGSSYNEQFF.

This clone was detected once. This chain connects TRBV27 to TRBJ2-1; the D gene could be TRBD1 or TRBD2 (5 bases each). Between the trimmed V and J ends, which lost 6 bases and 5 bases, there was a span of 11 bases. Germline lookup yields CDR1 MNHEY and CDR2 SMNVEV (reference sequence). This CDR3 comprises 13 residues. The CDR3 loop reads CASSRDLNNEQFF. DNA for the CDR3: TGTGCCAGCAGCCGGGACCTTAACAATGAGCAGTTCTTC.

The chain employs TRBV2 and TRBJ2-1; D might be TRBD2 (6 bases). Trimming stripped 6 bases from V and 5 bases from J, with 17 bases between. This CDR3 comprises 15 residues. Germline V gene sequence: CDR1 SNHLY, CDR2 FYNNEI. CDR3 amino acids: CASRKSSGEHNEQFF. CDR3 DNA: TGTGCCAGCAGAAAGAGTAGCGGAGAGCACAATGAGCAGTTCTTC.

The rearrangement uses TRBV6-4 and TRBJ2-1, with D possibly being TRBD2 (6 bases). The CDR3 contains 15 residues. Trimming left V 6 bases short and J 6 bases short, with 18 bases between. The V gene's germline CDR1 is MRHNA and CDR2 SNTAGT. The CDR3 reads CASSPGGVVSNEQFF. CDR3 bases: TGTGCCAGCAGCCCCGGGGGAGTCGTCTCCAATGAGCAGTTCTTC.